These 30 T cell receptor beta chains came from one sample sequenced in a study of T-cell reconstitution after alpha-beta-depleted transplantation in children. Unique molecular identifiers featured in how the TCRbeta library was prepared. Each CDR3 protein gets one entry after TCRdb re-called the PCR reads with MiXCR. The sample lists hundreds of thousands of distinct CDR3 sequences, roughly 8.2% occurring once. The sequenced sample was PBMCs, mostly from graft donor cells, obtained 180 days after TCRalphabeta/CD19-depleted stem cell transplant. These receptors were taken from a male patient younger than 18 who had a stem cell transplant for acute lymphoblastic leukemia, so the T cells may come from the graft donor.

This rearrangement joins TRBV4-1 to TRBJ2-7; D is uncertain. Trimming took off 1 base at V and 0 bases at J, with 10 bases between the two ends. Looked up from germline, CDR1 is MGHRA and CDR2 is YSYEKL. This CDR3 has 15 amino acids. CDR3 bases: TGCGCCAGCAGCCAAGGCCCAAGTAGCTCCTACGAGCAGTACTTC. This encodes CASSQGPSSSYEQYF.

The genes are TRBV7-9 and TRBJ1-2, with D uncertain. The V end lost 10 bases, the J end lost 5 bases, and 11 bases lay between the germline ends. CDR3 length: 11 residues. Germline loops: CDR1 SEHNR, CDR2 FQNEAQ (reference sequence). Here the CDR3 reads CATHLQYGYTF. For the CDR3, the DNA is TGTGCCACCCACCTACAGTATGGCTACACCTTC.

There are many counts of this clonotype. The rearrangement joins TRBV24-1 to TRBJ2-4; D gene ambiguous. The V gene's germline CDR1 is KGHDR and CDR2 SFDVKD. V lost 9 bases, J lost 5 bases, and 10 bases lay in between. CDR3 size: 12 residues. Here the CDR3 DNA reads TGTGCCACCTTGACGGGCCAAAACATTCAGTACTTC. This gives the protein CATLTGQNIQYF.

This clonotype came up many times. The CDR3 loop is CASGPGLSTDTQYF. Here the CDR3 DNA reads TGTGCCAGCGGACCGGGCCTTAGCACAGATACGCAGTATTTT. This chain uses TRBV7-2 with TRBJ2-3; D gene uncertain. Looked up from germline, CDR1 is SGHTA and CDR2 is FQGNSA. Trimming removed 8 bases from V and 0 bases from J, with 12 bases in between. The CDR3 consists of 14 residues.

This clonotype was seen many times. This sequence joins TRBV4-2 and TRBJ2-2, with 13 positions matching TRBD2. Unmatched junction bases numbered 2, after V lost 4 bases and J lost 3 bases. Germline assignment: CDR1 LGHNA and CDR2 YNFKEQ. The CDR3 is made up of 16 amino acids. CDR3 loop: CASSRTSGGHTGELFF. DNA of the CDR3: TGTGCCAGCAGCCGGACTAGCGGGGGTCACACCGGGGAGCTGTTTTTT.

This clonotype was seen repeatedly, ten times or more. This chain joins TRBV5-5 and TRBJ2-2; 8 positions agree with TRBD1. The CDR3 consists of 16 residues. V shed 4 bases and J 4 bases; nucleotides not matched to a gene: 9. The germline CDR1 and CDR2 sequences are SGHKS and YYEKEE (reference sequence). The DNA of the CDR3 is TGTGCCAGCAGCCTCCGACAGGGGCATATCACCGGGGAGCTGTTTTTT. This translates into CASSLRQGHITGELFF.

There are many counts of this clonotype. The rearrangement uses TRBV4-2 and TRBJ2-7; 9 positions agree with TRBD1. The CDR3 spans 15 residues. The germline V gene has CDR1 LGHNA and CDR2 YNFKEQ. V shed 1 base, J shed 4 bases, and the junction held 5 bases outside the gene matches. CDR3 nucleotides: TGTGCCAGCAGCCAAGCACCGGGACAGGGTTACGAGCAGTACTTC. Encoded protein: CASSQAPGQGYEQYF.

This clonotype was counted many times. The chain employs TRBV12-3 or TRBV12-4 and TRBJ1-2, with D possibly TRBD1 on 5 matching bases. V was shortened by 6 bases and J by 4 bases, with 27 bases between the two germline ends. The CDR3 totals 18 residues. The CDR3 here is CASSWGRGIAGRGYGYTF. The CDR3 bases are TGTGCCAGCAGCTGGGGCCGGGGGATTGCCGGCCGGGGCTATGGCTACACCTTC.

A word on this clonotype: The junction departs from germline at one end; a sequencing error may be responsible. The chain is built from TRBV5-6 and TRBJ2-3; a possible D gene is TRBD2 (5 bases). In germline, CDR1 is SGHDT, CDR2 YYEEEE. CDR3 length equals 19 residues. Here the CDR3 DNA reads TGTGCCATCAGCCCCGGGCCTAGCTGGGCAGGATTAATCACAGATACGCAGTATTTT. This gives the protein CAISPGPSWAGLITDTQYF.

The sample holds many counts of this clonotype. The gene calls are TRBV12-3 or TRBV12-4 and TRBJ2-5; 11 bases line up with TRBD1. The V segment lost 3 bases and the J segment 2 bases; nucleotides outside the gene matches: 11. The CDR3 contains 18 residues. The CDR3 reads CASSFLRGGQGGQETQYF. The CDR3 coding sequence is TGTGCCAGCAGTTTCCTGCGTGGGGGACAGGGGGGGCAAGAGACCCAGTACTTC.

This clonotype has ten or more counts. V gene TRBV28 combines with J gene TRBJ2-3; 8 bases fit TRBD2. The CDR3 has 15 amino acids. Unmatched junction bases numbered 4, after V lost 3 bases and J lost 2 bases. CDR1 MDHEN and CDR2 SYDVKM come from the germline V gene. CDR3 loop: CASSLGGRITDTQYF. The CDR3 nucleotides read TGTGCCAGCAGTTTGGGCGGGAGGATCACAGATACGCAGTATTTT. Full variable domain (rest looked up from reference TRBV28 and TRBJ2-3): DVKVTQSSRYLVKRTGEKVFLECVQDMDHENMFWYRQDPGLGLRLIYFSYDVKMKEKGDIPEGYSVSREKKERFSLILESASTNQTSMYLCASSLGGRITDTQYFGPGTRLTVL.

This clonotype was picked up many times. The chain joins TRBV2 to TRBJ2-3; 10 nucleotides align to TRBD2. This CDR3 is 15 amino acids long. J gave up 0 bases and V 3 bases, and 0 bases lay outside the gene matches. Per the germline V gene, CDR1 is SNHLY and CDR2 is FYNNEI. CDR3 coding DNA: TGTGCCAGCAGTGATAGCGGGGGGAGCACAGATACGCAGTATTTT. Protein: CASSDSGGSTDTQYF. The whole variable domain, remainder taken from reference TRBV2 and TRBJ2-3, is EPEVTQTPSHQVTQMGQEVILRCVPISNHLYFYWYRQILGQKVEFLVSFYNNEISEKSEIFDDQFSVERPDGSNFTLKIRSTKLEDSAMYFCASSDSGGSTDTQYFGPGTRLTVL.

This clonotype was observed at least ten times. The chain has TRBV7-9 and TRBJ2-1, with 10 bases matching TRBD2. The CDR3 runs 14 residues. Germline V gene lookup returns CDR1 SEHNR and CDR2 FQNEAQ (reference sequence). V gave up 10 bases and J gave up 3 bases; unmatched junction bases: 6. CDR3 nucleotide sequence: TGTGCCACCCAGCGGGAGGGCTTCTACAATGAGCAGTTCTTC. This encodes CATQREGFYNEQFF.

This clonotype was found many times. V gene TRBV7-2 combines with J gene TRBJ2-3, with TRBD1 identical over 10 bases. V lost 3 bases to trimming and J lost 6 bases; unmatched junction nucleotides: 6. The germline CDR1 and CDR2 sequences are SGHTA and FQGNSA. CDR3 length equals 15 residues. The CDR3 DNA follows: TGTGCCAGCAGCTTGACAGGGGGCGCCCCGGATACGCAGTATTTT. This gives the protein CASSLTGGAPDTQYF.

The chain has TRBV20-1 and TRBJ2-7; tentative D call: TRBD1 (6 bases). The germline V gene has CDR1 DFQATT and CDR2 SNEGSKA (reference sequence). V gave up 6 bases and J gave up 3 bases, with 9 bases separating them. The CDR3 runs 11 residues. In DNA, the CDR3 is TGCAGTGCCGTACAGGGCTACGAGCAGTACTTC. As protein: CSAVQGYEQYF.

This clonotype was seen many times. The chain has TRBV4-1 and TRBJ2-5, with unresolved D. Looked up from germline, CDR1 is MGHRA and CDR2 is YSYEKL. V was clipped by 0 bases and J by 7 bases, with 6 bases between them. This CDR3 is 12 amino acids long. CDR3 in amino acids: CASSQDEVTQYF. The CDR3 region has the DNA TGCGCCAGCAGCCAAGATGAGGTGACCCAGTACTTC.

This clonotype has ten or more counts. The CDR3 reads CASSSLRGRYTEAFF. As DNA, the CDR3 is TGCGCCAGCAGCTCCCTTCGAGGGAGGTACACTGAAGCTTTCTTT. The chain couples TRBV5-1 to TRBJ1-1; D uncertain. CDR1 is SGHRS, CDR2 YFSETQ, per germline. Trimming stripped 3 bases from V and 3 bases from J, with 15 bases between. The CDR3 has 15 residues.

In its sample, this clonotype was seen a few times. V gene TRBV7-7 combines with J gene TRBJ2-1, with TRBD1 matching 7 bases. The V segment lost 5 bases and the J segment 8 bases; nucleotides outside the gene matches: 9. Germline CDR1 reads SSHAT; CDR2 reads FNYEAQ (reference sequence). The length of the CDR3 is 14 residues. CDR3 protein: CASSKRGLGDEQFF. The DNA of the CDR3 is TGTGCCAGCAGCAAGAGGGGGCTTGGGGATGAGCAGTTCTTC.

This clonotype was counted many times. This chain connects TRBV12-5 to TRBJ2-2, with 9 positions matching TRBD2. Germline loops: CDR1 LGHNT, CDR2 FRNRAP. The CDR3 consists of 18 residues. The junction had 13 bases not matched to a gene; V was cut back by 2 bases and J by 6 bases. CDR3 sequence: CASGLSLQGGGAAGELFF. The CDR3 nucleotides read TGTGCTAGTGGTTTGAGTCTGCAGGGCGGGGGGGCAGCCGGGGAGCTGTTTTTT.

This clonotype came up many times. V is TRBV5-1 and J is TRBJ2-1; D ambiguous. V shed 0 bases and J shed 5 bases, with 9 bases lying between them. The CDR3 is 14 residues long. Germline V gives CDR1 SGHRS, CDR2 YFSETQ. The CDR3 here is CASSLVVANNEQFF. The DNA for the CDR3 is TGCGCCAGCAGCTTGGTGGTTGCCAACAATGAGCAGTTCTTC.

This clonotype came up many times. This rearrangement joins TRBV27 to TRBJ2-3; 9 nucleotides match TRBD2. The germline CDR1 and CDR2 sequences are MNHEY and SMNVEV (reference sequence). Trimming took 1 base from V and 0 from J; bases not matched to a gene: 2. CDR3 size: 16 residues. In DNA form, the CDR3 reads TGTGCCAGCAGTTTATATAGCGGGGGTAGCACAGATACGCAGTATTTT. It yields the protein CASSLYSGGSTDTQYF.

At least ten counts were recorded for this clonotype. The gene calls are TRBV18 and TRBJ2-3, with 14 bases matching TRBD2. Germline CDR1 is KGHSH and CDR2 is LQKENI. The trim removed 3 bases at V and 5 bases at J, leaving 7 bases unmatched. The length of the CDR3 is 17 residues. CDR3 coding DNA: TGTGCCAGCTCACCGCCGGGACTAGCGGGAGTCATAGATACGCAGTATTTT. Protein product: CASSPPGLAGVIDTQYF.

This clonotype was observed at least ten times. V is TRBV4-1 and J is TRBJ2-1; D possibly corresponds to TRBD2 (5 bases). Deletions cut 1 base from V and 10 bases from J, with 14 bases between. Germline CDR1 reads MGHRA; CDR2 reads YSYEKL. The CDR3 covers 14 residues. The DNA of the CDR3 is TGCGCCAGCAGCCAAGGGAGGCTAGGATCCGAGCAGTTCTTC. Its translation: CASSQGRLGSEQFF.

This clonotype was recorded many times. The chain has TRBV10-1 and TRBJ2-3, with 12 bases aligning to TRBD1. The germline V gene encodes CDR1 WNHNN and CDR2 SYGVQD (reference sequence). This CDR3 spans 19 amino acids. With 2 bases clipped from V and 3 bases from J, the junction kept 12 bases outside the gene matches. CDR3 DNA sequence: TGCGCCAGCAGTGAGACCCGGGACAGGGGGCGATTTGGGACAGATACGCAGTATTTT. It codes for CASSETRDRGRFGTDTQYF.

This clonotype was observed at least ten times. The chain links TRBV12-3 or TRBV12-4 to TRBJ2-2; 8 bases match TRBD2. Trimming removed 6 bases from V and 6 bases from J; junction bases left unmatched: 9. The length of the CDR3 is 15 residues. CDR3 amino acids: CASRGTRVRAGELFF. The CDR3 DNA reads TGTGCCAGCAGAGGGACTAGAGTCAGAGCCGGGGAGCTGTTTTTT.

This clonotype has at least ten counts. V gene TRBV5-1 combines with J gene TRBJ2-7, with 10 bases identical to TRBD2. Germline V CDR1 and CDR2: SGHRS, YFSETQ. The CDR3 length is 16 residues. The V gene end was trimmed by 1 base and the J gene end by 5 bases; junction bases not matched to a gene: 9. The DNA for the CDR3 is TGCGCCAGCAGCTTGAGGGCTAGCGGGAGTGGAAACGAGCAGTACTTC. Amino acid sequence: CASSLRASGSGNEQYF.

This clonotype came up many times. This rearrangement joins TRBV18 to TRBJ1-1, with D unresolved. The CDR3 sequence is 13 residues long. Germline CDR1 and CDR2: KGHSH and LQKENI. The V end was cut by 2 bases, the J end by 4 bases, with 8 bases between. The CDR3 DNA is TGTGCCAGCTCACCAAAGGCGTCCACTGAAGCTTTCTTT. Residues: CASSPKASTEAFF. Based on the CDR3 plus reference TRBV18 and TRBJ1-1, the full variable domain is NAGVMQNPRHLVRRRGQEARLRCSPMKGHSHVYWYRQLPEEGLKFMVYLQKENIIDESGMPKERFSAEFPKEGPSILRIQQVVRGDSAAYFCASSPKASTEAFFGQGTRLTVV.

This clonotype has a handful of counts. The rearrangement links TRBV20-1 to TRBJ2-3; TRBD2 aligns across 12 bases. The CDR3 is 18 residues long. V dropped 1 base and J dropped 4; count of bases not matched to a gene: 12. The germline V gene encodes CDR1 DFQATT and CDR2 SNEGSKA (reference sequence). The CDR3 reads CSARALPRLAGVPDTQYF. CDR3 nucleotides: TGCAGTGCTAGAGCCCTCCCCCGACTAGCGGGAGTACCAGATACGCAGTATTTT.

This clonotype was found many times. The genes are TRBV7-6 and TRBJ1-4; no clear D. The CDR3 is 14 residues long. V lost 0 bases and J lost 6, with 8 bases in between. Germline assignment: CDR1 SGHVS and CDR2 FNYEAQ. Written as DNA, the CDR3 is TGTGCCAGCAGCTTAGCCCCGGGTGATGAAAAACTGTTTTTT. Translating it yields CASSLAPGDEKLFF.

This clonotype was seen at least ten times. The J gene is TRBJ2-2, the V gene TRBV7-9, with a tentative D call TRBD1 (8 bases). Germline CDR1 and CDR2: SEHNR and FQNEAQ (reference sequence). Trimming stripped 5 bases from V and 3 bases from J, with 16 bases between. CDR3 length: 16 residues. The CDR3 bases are TGTGCCAGCAGCCCCGACAGGGGAGGGGACACCGGGGAGCTGTTTTTT. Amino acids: CASSPDRGGDTGELFF.